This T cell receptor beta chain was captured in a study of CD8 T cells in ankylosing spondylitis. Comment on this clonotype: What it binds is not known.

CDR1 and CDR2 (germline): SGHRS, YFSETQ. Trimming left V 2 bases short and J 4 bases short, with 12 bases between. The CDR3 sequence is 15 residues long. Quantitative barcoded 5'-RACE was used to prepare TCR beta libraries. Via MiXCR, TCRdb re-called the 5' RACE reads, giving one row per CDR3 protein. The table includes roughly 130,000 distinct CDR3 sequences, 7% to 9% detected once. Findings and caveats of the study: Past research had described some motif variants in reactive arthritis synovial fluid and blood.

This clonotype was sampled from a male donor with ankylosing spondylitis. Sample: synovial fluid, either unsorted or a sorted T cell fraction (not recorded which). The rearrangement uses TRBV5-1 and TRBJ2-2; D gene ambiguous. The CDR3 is CASSFSPQSTGELFF. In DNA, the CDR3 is TGCGCCAGCAGCTTTTCACCACAAAGCACCGGGGAGCTGTTTTTT.